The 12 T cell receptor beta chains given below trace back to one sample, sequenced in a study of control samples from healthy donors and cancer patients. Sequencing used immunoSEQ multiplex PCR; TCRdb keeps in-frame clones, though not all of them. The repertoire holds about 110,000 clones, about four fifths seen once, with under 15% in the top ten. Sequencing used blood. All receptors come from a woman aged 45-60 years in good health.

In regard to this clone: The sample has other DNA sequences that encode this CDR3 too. CDR3 region: CASSQVGDTEAFF. The CDR3, as DNA: TGCGCCAGCAGCCAAGTCGGGGACACTGAAGCTTTCTTT. The chain uses TRBV4-3 and TRBJ1-1, with D hard to call. The V gene lost 1 base and the J gene lost 3 bases, with 6 bases spanning the gap. The CDR3 consists of 13 residues. Germline lookup yields CDR1 LGHNA and CDR2 YSLEER.

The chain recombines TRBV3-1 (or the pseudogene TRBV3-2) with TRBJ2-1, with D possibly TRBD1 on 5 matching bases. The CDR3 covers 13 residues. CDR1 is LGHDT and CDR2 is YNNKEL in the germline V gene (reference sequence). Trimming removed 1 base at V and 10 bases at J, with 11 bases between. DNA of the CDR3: TGTGCCAGCAGCCAAGCATGGGGCCCCGAGCAGTTCTTC. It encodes CASSQAWGPEQFF.

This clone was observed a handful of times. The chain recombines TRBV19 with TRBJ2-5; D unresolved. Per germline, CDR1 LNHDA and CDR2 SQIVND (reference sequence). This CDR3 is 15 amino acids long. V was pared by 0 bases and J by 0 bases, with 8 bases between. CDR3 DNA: TGTGCCAGTAGTATAGAGGTGGCTAACCAAGAGACCCAGTACTTC. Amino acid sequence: CASSIEVANQETQYF.

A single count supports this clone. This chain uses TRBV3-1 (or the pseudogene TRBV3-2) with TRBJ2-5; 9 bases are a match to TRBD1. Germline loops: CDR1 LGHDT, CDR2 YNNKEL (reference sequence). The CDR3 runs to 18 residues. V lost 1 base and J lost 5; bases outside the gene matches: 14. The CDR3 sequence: CASSQGYLDRGLSETQYF. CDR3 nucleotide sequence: TGTGCCAGCAGCCAAGGCTACTTGGACAGGGGTCTGTCCGAGACCCAGTACTTC.

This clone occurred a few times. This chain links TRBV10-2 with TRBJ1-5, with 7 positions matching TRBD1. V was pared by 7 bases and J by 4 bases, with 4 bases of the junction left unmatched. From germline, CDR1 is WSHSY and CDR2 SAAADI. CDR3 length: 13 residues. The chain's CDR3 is CASMGQINQPQHF. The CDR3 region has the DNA TGCGCCAGCATGGGACAGATAAATCAGCCCCAGCATTTT.

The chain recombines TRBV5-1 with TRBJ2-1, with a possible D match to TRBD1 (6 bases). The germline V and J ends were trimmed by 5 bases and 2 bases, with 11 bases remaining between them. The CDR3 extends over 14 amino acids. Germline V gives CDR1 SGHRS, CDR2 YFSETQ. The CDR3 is CASSPQGPYNEQFF. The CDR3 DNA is TGCGCCAGCAGTCCACAGGGACCCTACAATGAGCAGTTCTTC.

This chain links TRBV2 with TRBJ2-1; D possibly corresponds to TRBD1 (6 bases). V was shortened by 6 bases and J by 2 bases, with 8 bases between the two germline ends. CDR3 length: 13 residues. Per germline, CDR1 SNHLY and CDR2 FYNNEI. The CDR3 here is CASSGTTYNEQFF. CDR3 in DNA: TGTGCCAGCAGCGGGACAACCTACAATGAGCAGTTCTTC. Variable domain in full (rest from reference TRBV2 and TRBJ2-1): EPEVTQTPSHQVTQMGQEVILRCVPISNHLYFYWYRQILGQKVEFLVSFYNNEISEKSEIFDDQFSVERPDGSNFTLKIRSTKLEDSAMYFCASSGTTYNEQFFGPGTRLTVL.

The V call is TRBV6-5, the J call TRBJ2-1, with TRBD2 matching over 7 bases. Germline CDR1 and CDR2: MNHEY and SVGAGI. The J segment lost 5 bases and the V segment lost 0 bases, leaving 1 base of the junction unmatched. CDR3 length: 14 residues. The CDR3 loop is CASSYSGGNNEQFF. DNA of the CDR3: TGTGCCAGCAGTTACTCGGGGGGGAACAATGAGCAGTTCTTC.

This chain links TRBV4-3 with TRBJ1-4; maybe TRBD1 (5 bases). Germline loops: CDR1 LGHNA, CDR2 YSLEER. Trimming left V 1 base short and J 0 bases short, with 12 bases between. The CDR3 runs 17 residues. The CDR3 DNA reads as TGCGCCAGCAGCCAAGGCCGGGGGGGATCAACTAATGAAAAACTGTTTTTT. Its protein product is CASSQGRGGSTNEKLFF.

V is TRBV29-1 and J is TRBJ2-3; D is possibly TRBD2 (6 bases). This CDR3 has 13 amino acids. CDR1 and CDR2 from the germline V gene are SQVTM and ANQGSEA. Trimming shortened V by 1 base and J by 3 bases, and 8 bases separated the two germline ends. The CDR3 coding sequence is TGCAGCGTTGAAGCGGGAGTGACAGATACGCAGTATTTT. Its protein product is CSVEAGVTDTQYF.

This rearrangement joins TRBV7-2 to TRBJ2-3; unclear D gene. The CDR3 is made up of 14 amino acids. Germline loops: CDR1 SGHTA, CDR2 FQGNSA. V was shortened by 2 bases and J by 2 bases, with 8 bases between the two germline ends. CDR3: CASSLQLFTDTQYF. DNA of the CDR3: TGTGCCAGCAGCTTACAACTTTTCACAGATACGCAGTATTTT.

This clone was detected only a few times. In DNA form, the CDR3 reads TGTGCCAGCAGCGTAGGTAGCGGGAGCTACGAGCAGTACTTC. This gives the protein CASSVGSGSYEQYF. The chain is built from TRBV9 and TRBJ2-7; 9 bases match TRBD2. V lost 0 bases to trimming and J lost 3 bases; unmatched junction nucleotides: 1. Looked up from germline, CDR1 is SGDLS and CDR2 is YYNGEE. The CDR3 is made up of 14 amino acids.